This T cell receptor (beta chain) emerged from a study of CD8+ T cells in alopecia areata. Study context: Tofacitinib therapy lasting 6 to 18 months was followed by 6 months off drug.

The germline V gene has CDR1 MNHEY and CDR2 SMNVEV (reference sequence). The length of the CDR3 is 14 residues. V lost 5 bases to trimming and J lost 4 bases; unmatched junction nucleotides: 4. The study team obtained lesional scalp punch biopsies and peripheral blood from alopecia areata patients. Concerning this clone: The antigen remains unidentified.

Once RNA had been extracted, it was reverse transcribed into cDNA to act as the sequencing template. Profiling relied on immunoSEQ multiplex PCR, and the TCRdb table lists in-frame clones only, not all of them. The sample records more than 10,000 clones, around three fifths being singletons. The study's findings and limits: Scalp repertoires also include resident alphabeta T cells from normal skin. Possibly as an HLA-related effect, TCR sharing across patients appeared less clear than in mice. Alopecia totalis/universalis scalp especially showed more expanded CD8+ clones than normal scalp.

The V gene is TRBV27, the J gene TRBJ1-2; 10 positions agree with TRBD1. The receptor's source is a human donor with alopecia areata. Sequences were derived from skin, sampled at week 0. In DNA, the CDR3 is TGTGCCAGCAGTCCCCGGACAGGGGGCTATGGCTACACCTTC. Protein: CASSPRTGGYGYTF.